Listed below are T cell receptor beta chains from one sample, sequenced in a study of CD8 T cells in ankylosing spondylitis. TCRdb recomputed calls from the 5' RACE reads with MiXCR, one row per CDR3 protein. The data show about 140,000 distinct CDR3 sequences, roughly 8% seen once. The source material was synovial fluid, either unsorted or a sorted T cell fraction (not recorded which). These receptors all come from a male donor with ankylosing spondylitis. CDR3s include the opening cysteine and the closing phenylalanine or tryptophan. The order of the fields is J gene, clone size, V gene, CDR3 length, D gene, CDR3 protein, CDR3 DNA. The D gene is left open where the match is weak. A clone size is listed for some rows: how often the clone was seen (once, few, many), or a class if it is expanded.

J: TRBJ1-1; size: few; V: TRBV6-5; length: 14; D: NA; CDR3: CASSLIGFGTEAFF; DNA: TGTGCCAGCAGTTTAATAGGGTTTGGGACTGAAGCTTTCTTT
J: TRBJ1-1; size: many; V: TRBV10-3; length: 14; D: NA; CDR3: CAISEYAPNTEAFF; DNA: TGTGCCATCAGTGAGTACGCCCCGAACACTGAAGCTTTCTTT
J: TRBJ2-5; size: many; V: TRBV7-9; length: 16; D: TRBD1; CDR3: CASSWGTGAGGETQYF; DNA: TGTGCCAGCAGCTGGGGGACAGGGGCCGGTGGGGAGACCCAGTACTTC
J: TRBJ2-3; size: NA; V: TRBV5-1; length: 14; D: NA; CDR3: CASSRDSSTDTQYF; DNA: TGCGCCAGCAGTCGGGACTCAAGCACAGATACGCAGTATTTT
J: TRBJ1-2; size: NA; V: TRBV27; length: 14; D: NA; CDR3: CASSWSRANYGYTF; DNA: TGTGCCAGCAGTTGGTCCAGAGCTAACTATGGCTACACCTTC
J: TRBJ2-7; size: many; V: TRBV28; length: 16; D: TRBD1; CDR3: CASSTTGQRFLYEQYF; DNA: TGTGCCAGCAGCACCACGGGACAGCGGTTTCTCTACGAGCAGTACTTC
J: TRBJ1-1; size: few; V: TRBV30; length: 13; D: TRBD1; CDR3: CAWSVKGAAEAFF; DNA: TGTGCCTGGAGTGTTAAGGGGGCTGCTGAAGCTTTCTTT
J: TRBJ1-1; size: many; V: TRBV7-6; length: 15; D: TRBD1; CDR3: CASSLVQGGTTEAFF; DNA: TGTGCCAGCAGCTTAGTCCAGGGGGGAACAACTGAAGCTTTCTTT
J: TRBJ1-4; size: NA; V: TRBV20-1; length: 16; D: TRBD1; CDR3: CSARQGGQGGGEKLFF; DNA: TGCAGTGCTAGACAAGGCGGACAGGGCGGGGGCGAAAAACTGTTTTTT
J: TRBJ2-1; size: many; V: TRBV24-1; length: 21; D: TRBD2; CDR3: CATSDVPGLAPLGVSYNEQFF; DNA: TGTGCCACCAGTGATGTCCCGGGACTAGCGCCACTAGGGGTTTCCTACAATGAGCAGTTCTTC
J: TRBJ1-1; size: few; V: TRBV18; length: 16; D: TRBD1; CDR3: CASSPGTGGARAEAFF; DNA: TGTGCCAGCTCACCTGGGACAGGGGGCGCGAGGGCTGAAGCTTTCTTT
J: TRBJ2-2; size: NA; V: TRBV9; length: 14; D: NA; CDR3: CASSAQGIGRELFF; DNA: TGTGCCAGCAGCGCACAGGGTATTGGCCGGGAGCTGTTTTTT
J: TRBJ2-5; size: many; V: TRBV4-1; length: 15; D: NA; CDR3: CASSHSDREGETQYF; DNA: TGCGCCAGCAGCCATTCGGACAGGGAGGGCGAGACCCAGTACTTC
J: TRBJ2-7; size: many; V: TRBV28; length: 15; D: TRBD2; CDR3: CASSLGAGGLYEQYF; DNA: TGTGCCAGCAGTTTAGGAGCGGGAGGCCTCTACGAGCAGTACTTC
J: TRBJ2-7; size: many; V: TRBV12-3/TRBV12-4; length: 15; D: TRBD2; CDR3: CASRKGASGGYEQYF; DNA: TGTGCCAGCAGGAAGGGGGCTAGCGGGGGATACGAGCAGTACTTC
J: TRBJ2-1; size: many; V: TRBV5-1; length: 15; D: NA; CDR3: CASSIRPVLYNEQFF; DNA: TGCGCCAGCAGCATCCGGCCCGTCCTCTACAATGAGCAGTTCTTC
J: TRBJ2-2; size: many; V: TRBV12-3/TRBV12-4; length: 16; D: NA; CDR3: CASSLSVTANTGELFF; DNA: TGTGCCAGCAGTTTATCTGTGACGGCGAACACCGGGGAGCTGTTTTTT
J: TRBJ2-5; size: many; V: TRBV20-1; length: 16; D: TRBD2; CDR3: CSAPPVGERGVGTQYF; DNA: TGCAGTGCTCCCCCCGTAGGAGAGCGGGGAGTCGGGACCCAGTACTTC
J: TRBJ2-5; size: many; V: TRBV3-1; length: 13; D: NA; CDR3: CASSQGQEETQYF; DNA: TGTGCCAGCAGCCAAGGCCAGGAAGAGACCCAGTACTTC
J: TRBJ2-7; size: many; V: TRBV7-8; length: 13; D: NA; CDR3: CASSLAIGGEQYF; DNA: TGTGCCAGCAGCTTAGCAATTGGAGGCGAGCAGTACTTC
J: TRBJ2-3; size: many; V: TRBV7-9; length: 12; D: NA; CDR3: CASSSQTDTQYF; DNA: TGTGCCAGCAGCTCCCAAACAGATACGCAGTATTTT
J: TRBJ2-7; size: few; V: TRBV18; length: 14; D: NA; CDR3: CASSPQGQRHEQYF; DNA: TGTGCCAGCTCACCACAAGGGCAGCGGCACGAGCAGTACTTC
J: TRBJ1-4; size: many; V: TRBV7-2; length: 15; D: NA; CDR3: CASSLGRGGSEKLFF; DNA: TGTGCCAGCAGCTTAGGCAGGGGTGGTAGTGAAAAACTGTTTTTT
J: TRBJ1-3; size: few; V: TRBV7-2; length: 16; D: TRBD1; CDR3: CASSLGQGVTGNTIYF; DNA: TGTGCCAGCAGCTTAGGCCAGGGGGTAACTGGAAACACCATATATTTT
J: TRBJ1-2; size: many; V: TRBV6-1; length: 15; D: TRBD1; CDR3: CASRATGVGNYGYTF; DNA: TGTGCCAGCAGGGCGACAGGGGTGGGGAACTATGGCTACACCTTC
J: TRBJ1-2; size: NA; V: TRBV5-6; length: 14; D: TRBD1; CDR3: CASSSRDRNYGYTF; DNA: TGTGCCAGCAGCTCCCGGGACAGAAACTATGGCTACACCTTC
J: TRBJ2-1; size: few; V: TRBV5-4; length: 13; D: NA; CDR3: CASSGLSYNEQFF; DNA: TGTGCCAGCAGCGGGTTATCCTACAATGAGCAGTTCTTC
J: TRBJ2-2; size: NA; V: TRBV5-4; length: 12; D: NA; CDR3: CASSFSPGELFF; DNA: TGTGCCAGCAGCTTTAGTCCGGGGGAGCTGTTTTTT
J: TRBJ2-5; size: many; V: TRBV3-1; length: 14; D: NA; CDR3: CASSTKGGEETQYF; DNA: TGTGCCAGCAGCACAAAAGGGGGGGAAGAGACCCAGTACTTC
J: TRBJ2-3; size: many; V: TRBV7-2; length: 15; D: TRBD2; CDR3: CASSLRVAGGDTQYF; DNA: TGTGCCAGCAGCCTCCGGGTAGCGGGGGGAGATACGCAGTATTTT
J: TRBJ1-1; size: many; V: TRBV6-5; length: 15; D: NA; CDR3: CASSYQATGNTEAFF; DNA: TGTGCCAGCAGTTACCAGGCGACAGGGAACACTGAAGCTTTCTTT
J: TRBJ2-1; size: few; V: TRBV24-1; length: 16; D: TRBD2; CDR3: CATSDHGTSGSYEQFF; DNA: TGTGCCACCAGTGATCACGGGACTAGCGGGTCGTATGAGCAGTTCTTC
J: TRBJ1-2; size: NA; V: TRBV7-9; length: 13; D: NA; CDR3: CASSFRGGEGYTF; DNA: TGTGCCAGCAGCTTCAGGGGCGGGGAGGGCTACACCTTC
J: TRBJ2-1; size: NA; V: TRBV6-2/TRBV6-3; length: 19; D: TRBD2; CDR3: CASSYRTPTLAGGSNEQFF; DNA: TGTGCCAGCAGTTACCGGACCCCGACCCTAGCGGGGGGGAGCAATGAGCAGTTCTTC
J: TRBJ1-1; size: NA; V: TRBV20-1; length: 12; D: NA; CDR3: CSAREWGREAFF; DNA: TGCAGTGCTAGAGAGTGGGGCCGTGAAGCTTTCTTT
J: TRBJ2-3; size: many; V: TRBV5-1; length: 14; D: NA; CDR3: CASSLALATDTQYF; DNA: TGCGCCAGCAGCTTGGCCCTTGCGACAGATACGCAGTATTTT
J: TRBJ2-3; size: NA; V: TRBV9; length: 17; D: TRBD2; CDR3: CASSVEGGGAYTDTQYF; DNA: TGTGCCAGCAGCGTAGAGGGCGGGGGGGCCTATACAGATACGCAGTATTTT
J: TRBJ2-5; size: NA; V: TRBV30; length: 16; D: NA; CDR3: CAWSVYQRASRETQYF; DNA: TGTGCCTGGAGTGTATACCAGCGGGCCTCCAGGGAGACCCAGTACTTC
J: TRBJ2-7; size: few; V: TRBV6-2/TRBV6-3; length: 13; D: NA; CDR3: CASSYVYRDEQYF; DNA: TGTGCCAGCAGTTACGTATACAGGGACGAGCAGTACTTC
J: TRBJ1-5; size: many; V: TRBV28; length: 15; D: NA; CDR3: CASSRGGERNQPQHF; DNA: TGTGCCAGCAGCCGGGGAGGGGAACGTAATCAGCCCCAGCATTTT